The present entry profiles one TCR beta chain with its context. The sample belongs to a study of blood T cell repertoires in COVID-19. At the level of the study: T cells, B-cell-depleted T cells, or PBMCs supplied cDNA or gDNA.

Original handling: Counts of nucleated cells, estimated from reference gene primer amplification, were obtained. Generated by immunoSEQ multiplex PCR, the TCRdb table keeps only in-frame clones and is missing some. V and J calls and clone size are given by that table; D and trimming were obtained from the DNA. The profile shows some 280,000 clones, 86% of them singletons. Trimming took off 5 bases at V and 4 bases at J, with 11 bases between the two ends. The V gene's germline CDR1 is SEHNR and CDR2 FQNEAQ (reference sequence). There are 13 residues in the CDR3. The sequenced material came from peripheral blood. The sequence derives from a woman in her thirties with active or convalescent COVID-19. V is TRBV7-9 and J is TRBJ1-1; D remains unclear. The CDR3 loop reads CASSPRSTTEAFF. For the CDR3, the DNA is TGTGCCAGCAGCCCCCGCAGTACCACTGAAGCTTTCTTT.